The 12 T cell receptor beta chains below come from one sample, sequenced in a study of regulatory T cells in long-lasting Graves disease (dated by TCRdb to about 2021). To prepare the library, multiplex PCR was applied. Sequencing was performed on an Illumina HiSeq 4000. To build TCR beta libraries, CDR3 regions were amplified by Arm-PCR using iRepertoire HTBI primers. TCRdb took the public reads, trimmed them with fastp at Q25, ran MiXCR for clone calling and kept in-frame beta chains. Rows with one shared CDR3 protein collapse into an entry with the most common genes and DNA. The sample has around 430,000 distinct CDR3 sequences on record, less than 25% of them singletons. About 12% of the sample rests with the top ten. The meaning of the sample's time point label: persistent/refractory GD, antithyroid drugs over 5 years with positive TRAb. For both TCR sequencing and RNA sequencing, RNA was extracted from PBMCs using TRIzol.

The material was peripheral blood mononuclear cells (PBMCs), obtained when the disease was refractory, from a patient treated with antithyroid drugs. The receptors were gathered from a female donor with Graves disease.

This clonotype was detected ten times or more. The chain couples TRBV20-1 to TRBJ1-1; D might be TRBD1 (6 bases). The V end was cut by 5 bases, the J end by 1 base, with 11 bases between. Germline CDR1 and CDR2: DFQATT and SNEGSKA (reference sequence). This CDR3 comprises 13 residues. The CDR3 DNA is TGCAGTGCTGCAGGGGTGGGGAACACTGAAGCTTTCTTT. Amino acid sequence: CSAAGVGNTEAFF.

This sequence joins TRBV20-1 and TRBJ2-7, with D hard to call. This CDR3 is 11 amino acids long. The V gene lost 6 bases and the J gene lost 4 bases, with 10 bases spanning the gap. CDR1 DFQATT and CDR2 SNEGSKA come from the germline V gene (reference sequence). CDR3 sequence reads: CSARFQYEQYF. For the CDR3, the DNA is TGCAGTGCCCGGTTTCAGTACGAGCAGTACTTC.

As for this clonotype: This sequence may be a read error, since a much larger clone differs from it by one base. J is TRBJ1-2 and V is TRBV6-1, with TRBD1 as a possible D gene (6 bases). The CDR3 is 16 amino acids. Germline V lookup: CDR1 MNHNS, CDR2 SASEGT. Trimming shortened V by 3 bases and J by 1 base, and 15 bases separated the two germline ends. The CDR3 sequence: CASSEGGAGNNYGYTF. For the CDR3, the DNA is TGTGCCAGCAGTGAGGGGGGGGCAGGAAATAACTATGGCTACACCTTC.

In this sample, this clonotype turned up a few times. The genes are TRBV6-1 and TRBJ2-7, with D perhaps TRBD1 or TRBD2 (5 bases each). V was trimmed by 6 bases and J by 7 bases, leaving 13 bases between them. Germline V gene sequence: CDR1 MNHNS, CDR2 SASEGT. The CDR3 runs 12 residues. DNA for the CDR3: TGTGCCAGCAGCCCAGTAGGGGAGGAGCAGTACTTC. Translation: CASSPVGEEQYF.

This clonotype showed up many times. This rearrangement joins TRBV29-1 to TRBJ1-2; perhaps TRBD1 as D (6 bases). Per germline, CDR1 SQVTM and CDR2 ANQGSEA. The CDR3 extends over 13 amino acids. Trimming took 7 bases from V and 6 from J, leaving 18 bases between them. CDR3 loop: CSAVLQGSDGYTF. CDR3 DNA sequence: TGCAGCGCCGTTCTACAGGGATCCGATGGCTACACCTTC. Supplemented by reference TRBV29-1 and TRBJ1-2, the full variable domain reads SAVISQKPSRDICQRGTSLTIQCQVDSQVTMMFWYRQQPGQSLTLIATANQGSEATYESGFVIDKFPISRPNLTFSTLTVSNMSPEDSSIYLCSAVLQGSDGYTFGSGTRLTVV.

The table lists this clonotype with many counts. The gene calls are TRBV7-2 and TRBJ1-5; D is ambiguous. Germline assignment: CDR1 SGHTA and CDR2 FQGNSA. V gave up 5 bases and J gave up 4 bases, with 9 bases separating them. This CDR3 is 13 amino acids long. The CDR3 region is CASSPTVNQPQHF. The CDR3 DNA is TGTGCCAGCAGCCCCACAGTTAATCAGCCCCAGCATTTT.

The sample holds many counts of this clonotype. V and J are TRBV28 and TRBJ2-7; 7 nucleotides line up with TRBD1. CDR3 length: 12 residues. The germline CDR1 and CDR2 sequences are MDHEN and SYDVKM. The ends lost 3 bases at V and 4 bases at J; junction bases unmatched: 0. The CDR3 sequence is CASSLGQYEQYF. DNA of the CDR3: TGTGCCAGCAGTTTGGGACAGTACGAGCAGTACTTC.

This clonotype was found a few times. The gene calls are TRBV15 and TRBJ2-7, with a possible D match to TRBD2 (5 bases). Germline V gene sequence: CDR1 LNHNV, CDR2 YYDKDF (reference sequence). The germline V and J ends were trimmed by 0 bases and 2 bases, with 14 bases remaining between them. This CDR3 contains 16 residues. Here the CDR3 reads CATSREGPGVAYEQYF. CDR3 nucleotides: TGTGCCACCAGCAGAGAAGGACCCGGGGTGGCCTACGAGCAGTACTTC. Full variable domain (missing parts from reference TRBV15 and TRBJ2-7): DAMVIQNPRYQVTQFGKPVTLSCSQTLNHNVMYWYQQKSSQAPKLLFHYYDKDFNNEADTPDNFQSRRPNTSFCFLDIRSPGLGDTAMYLCATSREGPGVAYEQYFGPGTRLTVT.

The chain couples TRBV30 to TRBJ1-2; perhaps TRBD1 as D (5 bases). Germline values: CDR1 GTSNPN, CDR2 SVGIG (reference sequence). With 0 bases removed from V and 10 bases from J, the gap between germline ends came to 18 bases. The CDR3 loop spans 14 amino acids. The CDR3 DNA is TGTGCCTGGAGTGTAGGAGGCCTCGGGGACTCCTACACCTTC. As protein: CAWSVGGLGDSYTF.

The table lists this clonotype with a few counts. For the CDR3, the DNA is TGTGCCAGCAGTTACTCAAGGCAGGGTCCCACCGGGGAGCTGTTTTTT. It specifies CASSYSRQGPTGELFF. The genes are TRBV6-5 and TRBJ2-2; tentatively, D is TRBD1 (5 bases). Germline V gives CDR1 MNHEY, CDR2 SVGAGI. The CDR3 runs to 16 residues. Trimming removed 0 bases from V and 4 bases from J, with 12 bases in between.

This clonotype was detected many times. The chain joins TRBV7-9 to TRBJ2-5; 8 bases are shared with TRBD2. With V trimmed by 1 base and J by 2 bases, 9 bases remained unmatched. The CDR3 totals 17 residues. Germline CDR1 SEHNR, CDR2 FQNEAQ (reference sequence). The CDR3 region has the DNA TGTGCCAGCAGCTTAGGAGCGGGAGCCCCGAGGCAAGAGACCCAGTACTTC. It encodes CASSLGAGAPRQETQYF.

V usage is TRBV9 and J usage is TRBJ2-1; TRBD2 matches at 9 bases. J lost 0 bases, V lost 5 bases, and 12 bases had no gene match. CDR3 size: 18 residues. CDR1 and CDR2 from the germline V gene are SGDLS and YYNGEE. The CDR3 reads CASRGGDRTSDSYNEQFF. CDR3 DNA sequence: TGTGCCAGCAGGGGGGGGGATAGGACTAGCGACTCCTACAATGAGCAGTTCTTC.